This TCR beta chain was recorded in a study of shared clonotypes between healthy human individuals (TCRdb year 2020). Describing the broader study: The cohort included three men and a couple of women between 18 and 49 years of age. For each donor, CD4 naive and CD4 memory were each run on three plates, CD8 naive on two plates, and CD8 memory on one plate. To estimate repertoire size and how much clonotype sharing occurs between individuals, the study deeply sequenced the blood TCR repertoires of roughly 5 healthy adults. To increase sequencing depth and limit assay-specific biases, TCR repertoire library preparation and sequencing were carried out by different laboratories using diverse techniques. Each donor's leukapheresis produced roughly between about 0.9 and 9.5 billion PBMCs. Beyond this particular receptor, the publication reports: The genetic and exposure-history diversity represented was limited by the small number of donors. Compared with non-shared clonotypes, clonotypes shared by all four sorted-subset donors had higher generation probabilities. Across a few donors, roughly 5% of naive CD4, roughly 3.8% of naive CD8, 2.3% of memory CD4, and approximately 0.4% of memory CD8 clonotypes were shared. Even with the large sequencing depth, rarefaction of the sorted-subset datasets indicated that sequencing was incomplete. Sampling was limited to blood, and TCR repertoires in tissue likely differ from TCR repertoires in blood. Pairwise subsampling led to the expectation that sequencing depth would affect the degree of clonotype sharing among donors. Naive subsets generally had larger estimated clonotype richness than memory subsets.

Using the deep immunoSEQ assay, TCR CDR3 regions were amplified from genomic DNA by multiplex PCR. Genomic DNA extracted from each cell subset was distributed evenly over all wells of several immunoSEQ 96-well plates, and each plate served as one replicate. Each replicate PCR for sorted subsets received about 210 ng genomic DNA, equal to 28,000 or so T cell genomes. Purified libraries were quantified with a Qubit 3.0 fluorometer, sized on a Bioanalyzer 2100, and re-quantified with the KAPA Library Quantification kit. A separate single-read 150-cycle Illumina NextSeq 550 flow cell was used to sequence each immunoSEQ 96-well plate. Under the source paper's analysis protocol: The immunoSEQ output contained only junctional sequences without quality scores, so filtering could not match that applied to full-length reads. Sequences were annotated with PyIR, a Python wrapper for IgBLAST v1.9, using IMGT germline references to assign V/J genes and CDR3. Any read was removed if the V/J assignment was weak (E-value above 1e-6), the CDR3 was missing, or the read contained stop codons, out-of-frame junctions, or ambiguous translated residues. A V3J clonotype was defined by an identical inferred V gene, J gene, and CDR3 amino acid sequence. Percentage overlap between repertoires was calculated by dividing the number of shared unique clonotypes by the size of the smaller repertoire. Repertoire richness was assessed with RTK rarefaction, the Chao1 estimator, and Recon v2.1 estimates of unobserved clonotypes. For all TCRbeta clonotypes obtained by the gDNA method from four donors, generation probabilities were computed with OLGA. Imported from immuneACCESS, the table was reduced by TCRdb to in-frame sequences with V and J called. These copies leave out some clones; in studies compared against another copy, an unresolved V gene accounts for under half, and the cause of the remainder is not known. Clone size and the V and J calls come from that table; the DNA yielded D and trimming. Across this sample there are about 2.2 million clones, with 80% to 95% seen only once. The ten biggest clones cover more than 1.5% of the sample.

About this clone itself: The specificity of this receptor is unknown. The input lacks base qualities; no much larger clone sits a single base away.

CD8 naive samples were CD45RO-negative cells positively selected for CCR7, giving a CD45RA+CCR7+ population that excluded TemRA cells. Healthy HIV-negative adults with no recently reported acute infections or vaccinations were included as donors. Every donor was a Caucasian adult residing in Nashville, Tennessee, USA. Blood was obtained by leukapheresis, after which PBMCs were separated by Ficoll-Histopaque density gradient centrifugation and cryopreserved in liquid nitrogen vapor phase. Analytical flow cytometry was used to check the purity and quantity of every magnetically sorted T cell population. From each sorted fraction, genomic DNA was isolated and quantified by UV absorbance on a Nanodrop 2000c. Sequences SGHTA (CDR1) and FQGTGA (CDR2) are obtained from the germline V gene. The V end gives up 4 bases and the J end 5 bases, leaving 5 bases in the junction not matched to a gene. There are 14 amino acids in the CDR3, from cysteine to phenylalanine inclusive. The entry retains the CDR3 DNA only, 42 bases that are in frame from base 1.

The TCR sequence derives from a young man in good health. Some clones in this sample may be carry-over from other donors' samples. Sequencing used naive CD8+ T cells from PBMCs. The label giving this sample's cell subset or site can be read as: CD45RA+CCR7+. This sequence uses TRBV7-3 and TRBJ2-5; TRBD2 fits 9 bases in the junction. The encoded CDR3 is CASSSSGKGETQYF. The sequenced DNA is TGTGCCAGCAGCTCTAGCGGGAAGGGCGAGACCCAGTACTTC.